This TCR beta chain stems from a study of T cell clones after liver transplantation. Study in general: Post-transplant blood was tracked for graft-donor-reactive T cell clones identified in a pre-transplant mixed lymphocyte reaction. The study's findings and limits: Compared with third party-reactive sequences, donor-reactive ones declined more, independent of withdrawal success.

Between the trimmed V and J ends, which lost 0 bases and 10 bases, there was a span of 10 bases. The CDR3 consists of 12 residues. Germline lookup yields CDR1 MGHRA and CDR2 YSYEKL. Libraries were prepared by immunoSEQ multiplex PCR; TCRdb keeps only in-frame clonotypes and omits some of them. Here the sample spans some 15,000 clones, around 90% being singletons. A word on this clone: Its antigen is unknown.

The genes are TRBV4-1 and TRBJ2-7, with D maybe TRBD2 (5 bases). The source material was CD8+ T cells from blood, sampled before liver transplant. The sequence derives from a human donor who received a liver transplant. CDR3 amino acids: CASSQDGLAQYF. The CDR3 region has the DNA TGCGCCAGCAGCCAAGATGGGCTAGCTCAGTACTTC.